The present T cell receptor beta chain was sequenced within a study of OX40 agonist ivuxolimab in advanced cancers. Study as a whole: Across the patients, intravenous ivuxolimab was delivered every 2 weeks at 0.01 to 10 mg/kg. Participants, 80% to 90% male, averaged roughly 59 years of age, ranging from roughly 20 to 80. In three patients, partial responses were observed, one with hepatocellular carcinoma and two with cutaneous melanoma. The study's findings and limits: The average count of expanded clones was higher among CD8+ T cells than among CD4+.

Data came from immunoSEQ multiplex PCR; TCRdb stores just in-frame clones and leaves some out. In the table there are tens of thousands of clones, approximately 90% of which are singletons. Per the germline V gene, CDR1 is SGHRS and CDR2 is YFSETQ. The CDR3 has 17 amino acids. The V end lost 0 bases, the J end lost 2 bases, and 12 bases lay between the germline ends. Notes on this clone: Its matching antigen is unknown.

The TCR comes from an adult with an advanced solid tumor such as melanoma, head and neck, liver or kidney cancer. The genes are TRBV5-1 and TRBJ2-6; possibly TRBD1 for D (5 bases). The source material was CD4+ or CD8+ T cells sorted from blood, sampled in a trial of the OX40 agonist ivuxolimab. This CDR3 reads CASSLGHQGTGANVLTF. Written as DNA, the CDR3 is TGCGCCAGCAGCTTGGGACATCAGGGCACTGGGGCCAACGTCCTGACTTTC. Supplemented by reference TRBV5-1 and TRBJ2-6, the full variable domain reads KAGVTQTPRYLIKTRGQQVTLSCSPISGHRSVSWYQQTPGQGLQFLFEYFSETQRNKGNFPGRFSGRQFSNSRSEMNVSTLELGDSALYLCASSLGHQGTGANVLTFGAGSRLTVL.